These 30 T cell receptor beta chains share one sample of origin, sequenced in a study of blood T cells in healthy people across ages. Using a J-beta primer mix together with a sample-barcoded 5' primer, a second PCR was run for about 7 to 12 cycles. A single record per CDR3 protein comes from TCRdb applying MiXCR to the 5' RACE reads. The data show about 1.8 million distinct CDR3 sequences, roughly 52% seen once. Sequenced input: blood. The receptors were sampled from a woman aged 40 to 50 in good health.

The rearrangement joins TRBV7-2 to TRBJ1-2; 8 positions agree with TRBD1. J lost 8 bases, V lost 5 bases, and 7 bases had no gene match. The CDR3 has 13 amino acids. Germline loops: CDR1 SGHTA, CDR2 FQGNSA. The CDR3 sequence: CASSPPTGEGYTF. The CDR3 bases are TGTGCCAGCAGCCCGCCGACAGGGGAGGGCTACACCTTC.

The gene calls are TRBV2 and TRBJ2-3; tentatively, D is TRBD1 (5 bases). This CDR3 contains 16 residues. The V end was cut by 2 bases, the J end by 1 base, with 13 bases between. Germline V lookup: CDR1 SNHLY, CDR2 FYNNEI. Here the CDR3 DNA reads TGTGCCAGCAGTGAATTGGAAAGGGGCGGCACAGATACGCAGTATTTT. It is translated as CASSELERGGTDTQYF.

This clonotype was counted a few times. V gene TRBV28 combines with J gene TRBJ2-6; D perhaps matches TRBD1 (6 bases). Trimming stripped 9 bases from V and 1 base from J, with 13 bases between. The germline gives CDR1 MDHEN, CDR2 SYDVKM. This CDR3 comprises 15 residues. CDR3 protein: CASGPTGSGANVLTF. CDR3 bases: TGTGCCAGTGGCCCCACAGGGTCTGGGGCCAACGTCCTGACTTTC.

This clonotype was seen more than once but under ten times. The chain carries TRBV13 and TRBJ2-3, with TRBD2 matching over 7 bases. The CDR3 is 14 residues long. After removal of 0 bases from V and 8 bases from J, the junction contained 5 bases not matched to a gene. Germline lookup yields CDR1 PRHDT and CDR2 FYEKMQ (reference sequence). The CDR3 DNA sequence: TGTGCCAGCAGCTTAGGGGGCCGCGGGGGTACGCAGTATTTT. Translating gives CASSLGGRGGTQYF.

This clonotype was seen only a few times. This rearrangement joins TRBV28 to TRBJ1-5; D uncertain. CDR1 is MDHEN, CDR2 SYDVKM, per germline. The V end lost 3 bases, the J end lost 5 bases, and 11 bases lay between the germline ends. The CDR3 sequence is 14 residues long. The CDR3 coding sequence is TGTGCCAGCAGTTTTGGGAGGGTGGATCAGCCCCAGCATTTT. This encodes CASSFGRVDQPQHF.

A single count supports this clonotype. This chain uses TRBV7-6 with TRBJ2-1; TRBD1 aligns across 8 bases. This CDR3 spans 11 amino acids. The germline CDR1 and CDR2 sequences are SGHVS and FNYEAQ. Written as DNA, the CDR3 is TGTGTCTCGGGGACAGGCGGGGAGCAGTTCTTC. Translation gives CVSGTGGEQFF.

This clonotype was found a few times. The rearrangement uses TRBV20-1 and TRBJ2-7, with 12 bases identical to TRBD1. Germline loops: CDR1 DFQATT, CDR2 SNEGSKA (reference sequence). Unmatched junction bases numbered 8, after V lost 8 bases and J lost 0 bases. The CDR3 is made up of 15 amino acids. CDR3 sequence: CSPRDRGPTSYEQYF. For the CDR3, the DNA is TGCAGTCCCCGGGACAGGGGGCCGACCTCCTACGAGCAGTACTTC.

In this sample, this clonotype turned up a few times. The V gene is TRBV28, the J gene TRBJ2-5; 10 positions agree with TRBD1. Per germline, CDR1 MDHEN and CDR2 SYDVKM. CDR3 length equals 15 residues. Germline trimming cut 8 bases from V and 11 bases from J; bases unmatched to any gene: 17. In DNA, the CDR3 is TGTGCCAGCTCACCGTTCGACAGGGGGCATAGGGAGCAGTACTTC. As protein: CASSPFDRGHREQYF. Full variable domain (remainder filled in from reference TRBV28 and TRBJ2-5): DVKVTQSSRYLVKRTGEKVFLECVQDMDHENMFWYRQDPGLGLRLIYFSYDVKMKEKGDIPEGYSVSREKKERFSLILESASTNQTSMYLCASSPFDRGHREQYFGPGTRLLVL.

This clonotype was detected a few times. The CDR3 here is CASSDDGVRERIQETQYF. The CDR3 DNA reads TGTGCCAGCAGTGACGACGGCGTGAGGGAGAGGATTCAAGAGACCCAGTACTTC. The rearrangement uses TRBV6-1 and TRBJ2-5, with D perhaps TRBD2 (5 bases). Germline V gene sequence: CDR1 MNHNS, CDR2 SASEGT. There are 18 residues in the CDR3. Trimming took 3 bases from V and 2 from J, leaving 22 bases between them.

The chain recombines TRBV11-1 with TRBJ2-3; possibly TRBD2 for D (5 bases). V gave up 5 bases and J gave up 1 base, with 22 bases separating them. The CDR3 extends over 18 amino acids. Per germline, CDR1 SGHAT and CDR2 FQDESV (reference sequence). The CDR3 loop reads CASSQEAFRGRGTDTQYF. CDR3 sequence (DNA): TGTGCCAGCAGCCAGGAAGCGTTTCGAGGGCGGGGCACAGATACGCAGTATTTT.

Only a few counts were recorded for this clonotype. This CDR3 reads CASSLISSGGYNEQFF. The CDR3 bases are TGTGCCAGCAGCTTAATATCTAGCGGGGGCTACAATGAGCAGTTCTTC. The chain is built from TRBV7-2 and TRBJ2-1, with 10 bases aligning to TRBD2. This CDR3 is 16 amino acids long. Germline V lookup: CDR1 SGHTA, CDR2 FQGNSA. V lost 2 bases, J lost 3 bases, and 4 bases stayed unmatched. The full variable domain, in which reference TRBV7-2 and TRBJ2-1 provide the parts outside the CDR3, is GAGVSQSPSNKVTEKGKDVELRCDPISGHTALYWYRQSLGQGLEFLIYFQGNSAPDKSGLPSDRFSAERTGGSVSTLTIQRTQQEDSAVYLCASSLISSGGYNEQFFGPGTRLTVL.

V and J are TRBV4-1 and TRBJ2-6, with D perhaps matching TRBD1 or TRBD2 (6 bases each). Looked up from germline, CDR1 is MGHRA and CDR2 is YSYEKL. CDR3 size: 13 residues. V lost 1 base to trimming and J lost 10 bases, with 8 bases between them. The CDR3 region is CASSQGGGNVLTF. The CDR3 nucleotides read TGCGCCAGCAGCCAAGGAGGGGGGAACGTCCTGACTTTC.

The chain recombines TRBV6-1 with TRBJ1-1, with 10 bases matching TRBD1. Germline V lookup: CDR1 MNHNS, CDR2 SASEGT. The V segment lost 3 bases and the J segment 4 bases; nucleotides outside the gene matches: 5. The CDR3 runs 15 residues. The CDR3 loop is CASSDPGQGSTEAFF. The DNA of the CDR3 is TGTGCCAGCAGTGACCCGGGACAGGGGAGCACTGAAGCTTTCTTT.

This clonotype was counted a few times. For the CDR3, the DNA is TGTGCCAGCAACCGCGACGGGACCTACACAGATACGCAGTATTTT. Its translation: CASNRDGTYTDTQYF. The chain carries TRBV28 and TRBJ2-3; the D gene could be TRBD1 or TRBD2 (5 bases each). This CDR3 contains 15 residues. Trimming removed 7 bases at V and 2 bases at J, with 16 bases between. Germline lookup yields CDR1 MDHEN and CDR2 SYDVKM.

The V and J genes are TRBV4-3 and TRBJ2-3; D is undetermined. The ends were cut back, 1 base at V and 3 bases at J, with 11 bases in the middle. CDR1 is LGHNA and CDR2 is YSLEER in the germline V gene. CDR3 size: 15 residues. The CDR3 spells CASSQGVVFTDTQYF. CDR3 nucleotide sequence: TGCGCCAGCAGCCAAGGGGTAGTGTTTACAGATACGCAGTATTTT.

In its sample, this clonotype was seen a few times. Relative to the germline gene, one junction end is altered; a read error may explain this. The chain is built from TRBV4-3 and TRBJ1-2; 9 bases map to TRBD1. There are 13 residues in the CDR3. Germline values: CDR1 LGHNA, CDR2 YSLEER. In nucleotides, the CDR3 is TGTGCCAGCAGTCAACAGGGGGCCTATGGCTACACCTTC. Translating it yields CASSQQGAYGYTF.

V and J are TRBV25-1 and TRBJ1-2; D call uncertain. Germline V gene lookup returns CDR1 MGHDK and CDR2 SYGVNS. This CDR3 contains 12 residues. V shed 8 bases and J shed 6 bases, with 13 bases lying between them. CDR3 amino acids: CASFKWGDGYTF. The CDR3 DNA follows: TGTGCCAGCTTTAAATGGGGAGATGGCTACACCTTC.

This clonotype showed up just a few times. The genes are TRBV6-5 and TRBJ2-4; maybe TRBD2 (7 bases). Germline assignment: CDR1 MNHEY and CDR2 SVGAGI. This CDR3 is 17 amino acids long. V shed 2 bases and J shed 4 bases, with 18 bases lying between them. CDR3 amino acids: CASSYRGSSGRKNIQYF. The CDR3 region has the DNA TGTGCCAGCAGTTACAGGGGGTCTAGCGGAAGGAAAAACATTCAGTACTTC.

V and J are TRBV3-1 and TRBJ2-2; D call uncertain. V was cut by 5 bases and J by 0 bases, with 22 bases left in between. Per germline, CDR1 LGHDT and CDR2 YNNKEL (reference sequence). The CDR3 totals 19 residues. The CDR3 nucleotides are TGTGCCAGCAGCAAAGGGAAGAACGACATGCCCGCGAACACCGGGGAGCTGTTTTTT. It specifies CASSKGKNDMPANTGELFF.

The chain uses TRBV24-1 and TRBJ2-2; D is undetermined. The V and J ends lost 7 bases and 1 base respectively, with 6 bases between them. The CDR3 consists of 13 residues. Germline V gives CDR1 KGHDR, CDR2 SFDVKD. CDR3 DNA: TGTGCCACCAGAGGAGAGAACACCGGGGAGCTGTTTTTT. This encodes CATRGENTGELFF.

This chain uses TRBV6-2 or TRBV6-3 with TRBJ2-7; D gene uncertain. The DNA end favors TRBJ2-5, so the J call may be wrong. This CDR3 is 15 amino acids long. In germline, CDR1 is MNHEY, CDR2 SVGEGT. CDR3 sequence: CASSLPGRRLGTQYF. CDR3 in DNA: TGTGCCAGCAGCCTTCCCGGACGCCGCCTTGGGACCCAGTACTTC.

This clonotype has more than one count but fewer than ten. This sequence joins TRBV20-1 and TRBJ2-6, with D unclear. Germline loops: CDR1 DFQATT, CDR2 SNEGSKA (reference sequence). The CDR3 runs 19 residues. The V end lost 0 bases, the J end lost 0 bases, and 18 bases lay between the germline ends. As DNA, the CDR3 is TGCAGTGCTAGAGATCGATTAGGCCTGGGCTACTCTGGGGCCAACGTCCTGACTTTC. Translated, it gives CSARDRLGLGYSGANVLTF.

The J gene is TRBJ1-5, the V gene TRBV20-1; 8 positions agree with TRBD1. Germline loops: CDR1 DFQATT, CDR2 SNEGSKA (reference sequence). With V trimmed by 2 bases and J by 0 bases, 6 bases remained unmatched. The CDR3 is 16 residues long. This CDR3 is CSARPGQVISNQPQHF. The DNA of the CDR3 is TGCAGTGCTAGACCGGGACAGGTCATTAGCAATCAGCCCCAGCATTTT.

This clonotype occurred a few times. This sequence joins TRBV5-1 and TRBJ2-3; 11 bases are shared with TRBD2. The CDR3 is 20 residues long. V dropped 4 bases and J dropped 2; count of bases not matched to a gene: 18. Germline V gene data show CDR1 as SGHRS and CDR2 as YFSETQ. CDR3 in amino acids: CASSTSVGLAAPLHTDTQYF. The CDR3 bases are TGCGCCAGCAGCACCTCAGTGGGACTAGCGGCCCCCCTGCACACAGATACGCAGTATTTT. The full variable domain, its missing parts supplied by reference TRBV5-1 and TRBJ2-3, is KAGVTQTPRYLIKTRGQQVTLSCSPISGHRSVSWYQQTPGQGLQFLFEYFSETQRNKGNFPGRFSGRQFSNSRSEMNVSTLELGDSALYLCASSTSVGLAAPLHTDTQYFGPGTRLTVL.

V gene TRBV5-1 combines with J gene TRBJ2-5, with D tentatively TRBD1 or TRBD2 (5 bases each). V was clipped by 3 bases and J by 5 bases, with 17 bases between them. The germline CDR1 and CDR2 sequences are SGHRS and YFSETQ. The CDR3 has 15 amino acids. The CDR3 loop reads CASSSRGEIGETQYF. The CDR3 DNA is TGCGCCAGCAGCTCCCGAGGGGAGATAGGGGAGACCCAGTACTTC. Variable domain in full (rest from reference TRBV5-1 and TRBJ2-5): KAGVTQTPRYLIKTRGQQVTLSCSPISGHRSVSWYQQTPGQGLQFLFEYFSETQRNKGNFPGRFSGRQFSNSRSEMNVSTLELGDSALYLCASSSRGEIGETQYFGPGTRLLVL.

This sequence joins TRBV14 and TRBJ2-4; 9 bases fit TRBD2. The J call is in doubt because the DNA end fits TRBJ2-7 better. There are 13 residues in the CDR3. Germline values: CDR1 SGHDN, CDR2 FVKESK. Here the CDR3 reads CASSPRLADEQYF. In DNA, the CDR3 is TGTGCCAGCAGCCCGCGACTAGCGGACGAGCAGTACTTC.

CDR3 amino acids: CASSLSNRGRNNEQFF. The CDR3 DNA is TGTGCCAGCAGTTTATCGAACAGGGGGCGAAACAATGAGCAGTTCTTC. The rearrangement links TRBV27 to TRBJ2-1; 9 positions agree with TRBD1. V shed 0 bases, J shed 5 bases, and the junction held 5 bases outside the gene matches. CDR1 MNHEY and CDR2 SMNVEV come from the germline V gene (reference sequence). The CDR3 length is 16 residues.

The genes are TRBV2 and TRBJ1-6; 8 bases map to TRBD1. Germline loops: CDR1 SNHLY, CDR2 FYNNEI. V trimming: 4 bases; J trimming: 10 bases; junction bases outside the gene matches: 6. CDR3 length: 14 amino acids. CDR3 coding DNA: TGTGCCAGCAGTGGGACAGGGTCCCACTCACCCCTCCACTTT. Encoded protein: CASSGTGSHSPLHF. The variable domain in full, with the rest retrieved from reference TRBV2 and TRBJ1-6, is EPEVTQTPSHQVTQMGQEVILRCVPISNHLYFYWYRQILGQKVEFLVSFYNNEISEKSEIFDDQFSVERPDGSNFTLKIRSTKLEDSAMYFCASSGTGSHSPLHFGNGTRLTVT.

The CDR3 spells CASSPLAQGGEKLFF. CDR3 nucleotide sequence: TGTGCCAGCTCACCACTCGCCCAGGGGGGTGAAAAACTGTTTTTT. The chain links TRBV18 to TRBJ1-4; TRBD1 aligns across 7 bases. The V segment lost 1 base and the J segment 7 bases; nucleotides outside the gene matches: 6. The CDR3 consists of 15 residues. Germline loops: CDR1 KGHSH, CDR2 LQKENI.

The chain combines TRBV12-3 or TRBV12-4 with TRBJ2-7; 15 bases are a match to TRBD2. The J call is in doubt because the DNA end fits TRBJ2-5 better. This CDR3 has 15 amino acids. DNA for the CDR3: TGTGCCAGCGGGCGGACTAGCGGGGGGGGAGAGACCCAGTACTTC. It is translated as CASGRTSGGGETQYF.